The clone carrying this T cell receptor beta chain was seen a handful of times. What it recognizes is unknown. The record originates from a study of response to subunit inactivated influenza vaccine. TCRdb fed the RT-PCR reads into MiXCR, producing one record per CDR3 protein. The sample contains hundreds of thousands of distinct CDR3 sequences, roughly 13% of which appear only once. Points from the study as a whole: Few additional T cells are recruited per seasonal influenza vaccination, authors suggested.

The CDR3 is 16 residues long. CDR1 is LGHNA and CDR2 is YSLEER in the germline V gene. Trimming left V 0 bases short and J 0 bases short, with 6 bases between. The TCR originated in a man over 45 who received an inactivated influenza vaccine. This sample comprised PBMCs from blood, obtained less than 15 days before vaccination. The chain recombines TRBV4-3 with TRBJ2-6; no clear D gene. This CDR3 is CASSQDYSSGANVLTF. The CDR3 bases are TGCGCCAGCAGCCAAGATTACTCCTCTGGGGCCAACGTCCTGACTTTC.